The text below deals with one TCR beta chain. What it recognizes is unknown. The data were obtained in a study of graft-versus-host responses after intestinal transplantation. Libraries were prepared by immunoSEQ multiplex PCR; TCRdb keeps only in-frame clonotypes and omits some of them. Here the sample spans about 120,000 clones, roughly 91% being singletons. The source is a human donor who received an intestinal transplant. Specimen: unstimulated CD4+ T cells sorted from spleen or lymph node cells, collected before intestinal transplant.

The DNA of the CDR3 is TGTGCCAGCAGCCAAGGATATTTGGGGGCTCGCTCCTACGAGCAGTACTTC. Translating gives CASSQGYLGARSYEQYF. This sequence joins TRBV14 and TRBJ2-7; D may be TRBD1 (6 bases). Germline V gene data show CDR1 as SGHDN and CDR2 as FVKESK. The CDR3 length is 17 residues. The V gene lost 1 base and the J gene lost 0 bases, with 16 bases spanning the gap.